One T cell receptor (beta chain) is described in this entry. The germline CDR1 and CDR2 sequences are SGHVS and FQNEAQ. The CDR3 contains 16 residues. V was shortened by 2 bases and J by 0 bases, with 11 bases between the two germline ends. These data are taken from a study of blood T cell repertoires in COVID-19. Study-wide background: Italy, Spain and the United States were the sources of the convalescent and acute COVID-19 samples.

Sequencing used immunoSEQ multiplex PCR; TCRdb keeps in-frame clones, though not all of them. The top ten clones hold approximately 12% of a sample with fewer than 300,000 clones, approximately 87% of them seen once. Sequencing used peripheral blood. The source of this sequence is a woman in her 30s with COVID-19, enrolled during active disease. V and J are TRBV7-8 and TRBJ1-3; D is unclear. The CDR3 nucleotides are TGTGCCAGCAGCTTATTAGCGGGAAGCTCTGGAAACACCATATATTTT. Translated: CASSLLAGSSGNTIYF.